This TCR beta chain emerged from a study of shared clonotypes between healthy human individuals. Original handling: ImmunoSEQ only sent back junction sequences with no quality scores, so filtering was done differently. Some clones are missing from TCRdb's copy, which holds only in-frame ones; the method was immunoSEQ multiplex PCR. The D gene and trimming were derived from the DNA, and the V and J assignments and clone size from that table. The table includes millions of clones, roughly 93% detected once. As to this clone: Its antigen is unknown. At the DNA level, this CDR3 is encoded by other sequences in the same sample as well.

Germline values: CDR1 SGHRS, CDR2 YFSETQ. This CDR3 contains 14 residues. With 4 bases clipped from V and 2 bases from J, the junction kept 5 bases outside the gene matches. Study outcomes and limitations: The rarefaction results pointed to incomplete sorted-subset sequencing despite large depth. Investigators collected only blood, and repertoires in tissues likely differ.

The receptor was derived from a man aged 18 to 35 in good health. Some clones in this sample may be carry-over from other donors' samples. The chain joins TRBV5-1 to TRBJ2-5, with 7 nucleotides matching TRBD1. Sequenced material: naive CD4+ T cells from PBMCs. Indicated subset: CD45RA+ positively selected. This CDR3 is CASSPGTEQETQYF. The CDR3 DNA reads TGCGCCAGCAGCCCTGGGACAGAACAAGAGACCCAGTACTTC.